This T cell receptor (beta chain) was captured by sequencing in a study of blood T cell repertoires in COVID-19. Study at large: Whether acute or convalescent, the COVID-19 samples came from the United States, Italy and Spain. Sources were T cells, B-cell-depleted T cells, or PBMCs; the material itself was cDNA or gDNA.

In the original analysis: The assay estimated nucleated cells by amplifying reference gene primers. The protocol was immunoSEQ multiplex PCR, while the TCRdb copy is restricted to in-frame clones and leaves out a portion. V and J calls and clone size are as listed in that table; D and trimming were resolved from the DNA. Of around 270,000 clones listed, roughly 90% were seen once; the top ten hold about 4.2%. Trimming removed 5 bases from V and 7 bases from J; junction bases left unmatched: 5. The CDR3 is 14 residues long. Per germline, CDR1 SNHLY and CDR2 FYNNEI. The sequenced material came from peripheral blood. J is TRBJ1-1 and V is TRBV2, with 12 bases lining up with TRBD1. The receptor's source is a man aged 35 to 55 with acute or convalescent COVID-19. CDR3 sequence (DNA): TGTGCCAGCAGTCCGGGACAGGGGGCTTTTGAAGCTTTCTTT. Translated: CASSPGQGAFEAFF.